This T cell receptor beta chain was obtained from a study of shared clonotypes between healthy human individuals. On the study more broadly: Aged between 18 and 49, the donors were two women and a few men.

Germline CDR1 GTSNPN, CDR2 SVGIG (reference sequence). With 3 bases removed from V and 8 bases from J, the gap between germline ends came to 13 bases. This CDR3 has 12 residues. TCRdb keeps only in-frame clones here, not all; method: immunoSEQ multiplex PCR. The sample includes a few hundred thousand clones, 87% of them seen just once. The chain uses TRBV30 and TRBJ1-2; D uncertain. The sample was memory CD8+ T cells sorted from blood. Regarding subset: CD45RO+ cells pooled with CCR7-negative TemRA cells. The receptor was derived from a man aged 18 to 30 in good health. CDR3 protein: CAWRHPGQGYTF. DNA for the CDR3: TGTGCCTGGAGGCACCCTGGGCAGGGCTACACCTTC.